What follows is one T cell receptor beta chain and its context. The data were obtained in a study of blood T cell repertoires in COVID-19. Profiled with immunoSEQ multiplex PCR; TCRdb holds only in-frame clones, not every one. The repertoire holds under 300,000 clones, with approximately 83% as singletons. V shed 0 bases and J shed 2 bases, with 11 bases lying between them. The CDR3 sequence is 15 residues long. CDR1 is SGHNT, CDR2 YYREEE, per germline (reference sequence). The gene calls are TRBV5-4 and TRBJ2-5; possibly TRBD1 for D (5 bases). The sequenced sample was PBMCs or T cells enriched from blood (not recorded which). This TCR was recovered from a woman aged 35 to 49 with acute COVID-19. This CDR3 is CASSLGANRQETQYF. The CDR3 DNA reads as TGTGCCAGCAGCTTGGGCGCGAACAGGCAAGAGACCCAGTACTTC.